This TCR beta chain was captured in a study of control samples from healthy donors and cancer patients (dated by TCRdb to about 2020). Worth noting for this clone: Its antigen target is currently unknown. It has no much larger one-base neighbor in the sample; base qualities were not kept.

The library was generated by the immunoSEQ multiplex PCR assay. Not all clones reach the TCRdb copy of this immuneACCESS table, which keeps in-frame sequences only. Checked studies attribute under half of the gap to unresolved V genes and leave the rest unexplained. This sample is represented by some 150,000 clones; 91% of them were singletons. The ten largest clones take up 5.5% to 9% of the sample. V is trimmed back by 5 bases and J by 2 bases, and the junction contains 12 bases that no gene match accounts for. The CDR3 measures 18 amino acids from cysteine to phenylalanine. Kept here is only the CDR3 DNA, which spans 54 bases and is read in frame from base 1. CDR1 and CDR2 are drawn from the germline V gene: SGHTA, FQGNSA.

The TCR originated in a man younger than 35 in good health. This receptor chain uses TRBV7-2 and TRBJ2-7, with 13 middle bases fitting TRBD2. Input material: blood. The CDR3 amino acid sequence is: CASSPRRGTSGDPYEQYF. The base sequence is TGTGCCAGCAGCCCACGGAGGGGGACTAGCGGGGACCCCTACGAGCAGTACTTC. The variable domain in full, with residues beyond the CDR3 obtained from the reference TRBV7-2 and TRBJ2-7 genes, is GAGVSQSPSNKVTEKGKDVELRCDPISGHTALYWYRQSLGQGLEFLIYFQGNSAPDKSGLPSDRFSAERTGGSVSTLTIQRTQQEDSAVYLCASSPRRGTSGDPYEQYFGPGTRLTVT.